This T cell receptor (beta chain) was sequenced for a study of blood T cell repertoires in COVID-19. Study background: Collection of acute and convalescent COVID-19 samples took place in the United States, Italy and Spain. PBMCs, B-cell-depleted T cells, or T cells were the source of the cDNA or gDNA that made up the material.

This CDR3 has 16 residues. The J segment lost 5 bases and the V segment lost 0 bases, leaving 8 bases of the junction unmatched. Germline CDR1 SGHRS, CDR2 YFSETQ. Study processing details: Amplification of reference gene primers was used by the study to estimate nucleated cell counts. Libraries were prepared by immunoSEQ multiplex PCR; TCRdb keeps only in-frame clonotypes and omits some of them. That table supplies the V and J calls and clone size; D and trimming were determined from the DNA. The table has approximately 250,000 clones, 84% seen once. The V call is TRBV5-1, the J call TRBJ2-7, with 10 positions matching TRBD1. Input material: peripheral blood. This clonotype was obtained from a man in his fifties with acute or convalescent COVID-19. CDR3 residues: CASSLAVGDRGHEQYF. The CDR3 nucleotides are TGCGCCAGCAGCTTGGCCGTTGGGGACAGGGGTCACGAGCAGTACTTC.